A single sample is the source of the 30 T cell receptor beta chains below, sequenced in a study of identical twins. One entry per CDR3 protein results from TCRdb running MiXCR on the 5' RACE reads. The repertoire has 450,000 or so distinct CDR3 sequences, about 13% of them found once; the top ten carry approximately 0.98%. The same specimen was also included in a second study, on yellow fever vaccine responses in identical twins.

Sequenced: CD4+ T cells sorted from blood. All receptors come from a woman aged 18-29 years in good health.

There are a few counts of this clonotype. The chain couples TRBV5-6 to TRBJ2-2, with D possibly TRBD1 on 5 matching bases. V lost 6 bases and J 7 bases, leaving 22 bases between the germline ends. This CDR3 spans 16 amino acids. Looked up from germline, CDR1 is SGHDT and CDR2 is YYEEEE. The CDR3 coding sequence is TGTGCCAGCACAGCTTATACGGCAGGGAATTTCGGGGAGCTGTTTTTT. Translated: CASTAYTAGNFGELFF.

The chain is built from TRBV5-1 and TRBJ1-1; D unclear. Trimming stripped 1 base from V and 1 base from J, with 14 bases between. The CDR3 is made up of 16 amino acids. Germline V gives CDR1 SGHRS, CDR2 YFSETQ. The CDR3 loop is CASSLRQTSQNTEAFF. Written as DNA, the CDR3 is TGCGCCAGCAGCTTGCGGCAGACAAGCCAGAACACTGAAGCTTTCTTT.

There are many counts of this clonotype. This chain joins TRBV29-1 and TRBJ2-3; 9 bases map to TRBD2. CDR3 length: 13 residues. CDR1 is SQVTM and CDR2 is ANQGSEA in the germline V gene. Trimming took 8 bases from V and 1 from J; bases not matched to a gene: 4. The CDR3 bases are TGCAGCTTAGCGGGGGTTCGCACAGATACGCAGTATTTT. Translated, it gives CSLAGVRTDTQYF.

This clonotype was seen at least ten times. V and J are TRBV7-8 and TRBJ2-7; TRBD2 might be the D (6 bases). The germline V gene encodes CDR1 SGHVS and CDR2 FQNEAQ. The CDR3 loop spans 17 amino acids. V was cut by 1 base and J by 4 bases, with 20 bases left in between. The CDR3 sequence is CASSLVPGRGTSYEQYF. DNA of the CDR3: TGTGCCAGCAGCTTAGTTCCCGGGCGGGGTACCTCTTACGAGCAGTACTTC.

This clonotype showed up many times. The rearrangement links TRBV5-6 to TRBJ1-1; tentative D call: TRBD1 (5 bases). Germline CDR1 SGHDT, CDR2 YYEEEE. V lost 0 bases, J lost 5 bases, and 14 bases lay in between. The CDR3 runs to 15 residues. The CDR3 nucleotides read TGTGCCAGCAGCTTGGATCCGGGGTGGGGGACTGAAGCTTTCTTT. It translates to CASSLDPGWGTEAFF.

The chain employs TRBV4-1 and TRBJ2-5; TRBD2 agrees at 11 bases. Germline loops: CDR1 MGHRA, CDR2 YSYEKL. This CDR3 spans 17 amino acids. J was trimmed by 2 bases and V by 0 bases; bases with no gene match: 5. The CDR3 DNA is TGCGCCAGCAGCCAAGAGTTGACTAGCGGGAAACAAGAGACCCAGTACTTC. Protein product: CASSQELTSGKQETQYF.

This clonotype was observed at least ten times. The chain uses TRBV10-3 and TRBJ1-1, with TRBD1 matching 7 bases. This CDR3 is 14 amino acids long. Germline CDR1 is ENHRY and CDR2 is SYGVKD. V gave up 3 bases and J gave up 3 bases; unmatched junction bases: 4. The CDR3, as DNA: TGTGCCATCAGTGACCCTCAGGGGGACACTGAAGCTTTCTTT. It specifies CAISDPQGDTEAFF.

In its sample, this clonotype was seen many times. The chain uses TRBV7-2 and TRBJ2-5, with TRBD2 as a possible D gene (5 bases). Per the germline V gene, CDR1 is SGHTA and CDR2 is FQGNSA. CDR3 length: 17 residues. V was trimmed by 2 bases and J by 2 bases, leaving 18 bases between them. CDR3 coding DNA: TGTGCCAGCAGCTTAAGTCTGCGGGCGGTTAGGCAAGAGACCCAGTACTTC. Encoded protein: CASSLSLRAVRQETQYF. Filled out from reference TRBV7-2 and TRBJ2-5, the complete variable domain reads GAGVSQSPSNKVTEKGKDVELRCDPISGHTALYWYRQSLGQGLEFLIYFQGNSAPDKSGLPSDRFSAERTGGSVSTLTIQRTQQEDSAVYLCASSLSLRAVRQETQYFGPGTRLLVL.

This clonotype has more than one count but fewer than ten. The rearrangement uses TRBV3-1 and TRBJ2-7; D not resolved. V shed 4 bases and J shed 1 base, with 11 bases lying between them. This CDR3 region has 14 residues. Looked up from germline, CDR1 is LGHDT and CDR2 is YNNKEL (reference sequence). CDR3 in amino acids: CASSPVPRSYEQYF. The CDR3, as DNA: TGTGCCAGCAGCCCCGTCCCCAGATCCTACGAGCAGTACTTC.

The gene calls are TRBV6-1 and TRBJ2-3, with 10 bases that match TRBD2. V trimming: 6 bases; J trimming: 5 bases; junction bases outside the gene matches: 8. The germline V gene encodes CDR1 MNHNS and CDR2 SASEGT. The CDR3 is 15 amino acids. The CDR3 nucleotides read TGTGCCAGCAGCTCCGGGACTAGCGATGGAGATACGCAGTATTTT. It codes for CASSSGTSDGDTQYF.

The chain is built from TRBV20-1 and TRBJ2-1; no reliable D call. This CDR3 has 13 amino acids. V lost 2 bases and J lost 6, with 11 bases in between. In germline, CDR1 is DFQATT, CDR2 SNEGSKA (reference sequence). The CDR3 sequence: CSARPDGINEQFF. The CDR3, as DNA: TGCAGTGCTAGACCGGACGGAATCAATGAGCAGTTCTTC.

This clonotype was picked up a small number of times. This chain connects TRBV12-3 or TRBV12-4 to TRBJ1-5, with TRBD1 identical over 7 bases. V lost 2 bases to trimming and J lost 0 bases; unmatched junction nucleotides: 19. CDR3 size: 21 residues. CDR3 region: CASSLWVWEGAPTYSNQPQHF. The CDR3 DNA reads TGTGCCAGCAGTTTATGGGTTTGGGAGGGGGCACCCACCTATAGCAATCAGCCCCAGCATTTT.

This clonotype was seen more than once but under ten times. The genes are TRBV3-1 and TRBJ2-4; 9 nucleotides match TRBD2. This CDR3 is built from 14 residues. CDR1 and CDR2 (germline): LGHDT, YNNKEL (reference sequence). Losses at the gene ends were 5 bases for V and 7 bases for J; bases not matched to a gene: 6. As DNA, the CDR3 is TGTGCCAGCAGCTTAGGTAGCGGGGGTAACATTCAGTACTTC. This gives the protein CASSLGSGGNIQYF.

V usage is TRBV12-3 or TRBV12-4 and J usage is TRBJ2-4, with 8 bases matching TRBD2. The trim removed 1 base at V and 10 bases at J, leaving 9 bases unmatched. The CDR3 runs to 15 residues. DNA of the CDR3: TGTGCCAGCAGTTTAGGGGCACGGGGGGGATTAATTCAGTACTTC. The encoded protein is CASSLGARGGLIQYF.

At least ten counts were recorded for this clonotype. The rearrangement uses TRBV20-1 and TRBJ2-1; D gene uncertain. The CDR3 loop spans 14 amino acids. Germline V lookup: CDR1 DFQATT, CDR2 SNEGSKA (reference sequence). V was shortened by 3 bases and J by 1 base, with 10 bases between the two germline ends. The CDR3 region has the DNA TGCAGTGCTAGGCCACATAGTTCCTACAATGAGCAGTTCTTC. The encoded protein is CSARPHSSYNEQFF.

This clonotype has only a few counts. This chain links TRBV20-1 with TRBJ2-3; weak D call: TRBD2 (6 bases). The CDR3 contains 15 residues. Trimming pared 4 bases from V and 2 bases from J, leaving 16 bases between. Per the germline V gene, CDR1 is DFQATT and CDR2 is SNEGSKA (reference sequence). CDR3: CSATQRRGLTDTQYF. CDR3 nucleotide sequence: TGCAGTGCTACCCAAAGGCGGGGCCTCACAGATACGCAGTATTTT.

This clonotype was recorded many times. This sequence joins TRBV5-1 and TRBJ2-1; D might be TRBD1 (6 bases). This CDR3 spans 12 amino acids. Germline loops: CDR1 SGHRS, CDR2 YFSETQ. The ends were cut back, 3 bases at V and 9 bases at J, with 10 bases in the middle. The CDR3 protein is CASSSEGGEQFF. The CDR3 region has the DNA TGCGCCAGCAGCTCTGAAGGGGGTGAGCAGTTCTTC.

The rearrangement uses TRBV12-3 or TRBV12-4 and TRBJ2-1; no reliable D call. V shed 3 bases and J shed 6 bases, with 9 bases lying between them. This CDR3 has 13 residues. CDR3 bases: TGTGCCAGCAGTTTTACGAGAGCCAATGAGCAGTTCTTC. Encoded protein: CASSFTRANEQFF.

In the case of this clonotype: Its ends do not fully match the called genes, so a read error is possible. The CDR3 region is CAISLGLAGVPITDTQYF. CDR3 sequence (DNA): TGTGCCATCAGTTTAGGACTAGCGGGGGTCCCGATCACAGATACGCAGTATTTT. The V and J genes are TRBV12-3 or TRBV12-4 and TRBJ2-3; TRBD2 matches 13 bases. The CDR3 covers 18 residues.

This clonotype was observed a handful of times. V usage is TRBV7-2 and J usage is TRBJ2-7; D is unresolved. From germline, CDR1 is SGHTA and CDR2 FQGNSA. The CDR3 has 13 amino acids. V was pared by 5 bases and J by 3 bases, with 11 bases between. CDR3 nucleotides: TGTGCCAGCAGCGCTGAGGTCGTCTACGAGCAGTACTTC. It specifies CASSAEVVYEQYF.

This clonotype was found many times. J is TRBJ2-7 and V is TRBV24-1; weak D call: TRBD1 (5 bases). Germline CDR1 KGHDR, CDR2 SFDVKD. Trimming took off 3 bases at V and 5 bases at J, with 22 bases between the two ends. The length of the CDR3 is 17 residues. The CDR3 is CATSDPVKGLLPHEQYF. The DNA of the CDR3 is TGTGCCACCAGTGATCCGGTTAAGGGGTTACTCCCACACGAGCAGTACTTC.

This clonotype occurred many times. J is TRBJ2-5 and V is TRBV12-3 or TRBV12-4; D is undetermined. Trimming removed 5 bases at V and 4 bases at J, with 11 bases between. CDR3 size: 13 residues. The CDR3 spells CASSPDLRETQYF. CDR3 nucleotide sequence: TGTGCCAGCAGTCCGGACCTTCGAGAGACCCAGTACTTC.

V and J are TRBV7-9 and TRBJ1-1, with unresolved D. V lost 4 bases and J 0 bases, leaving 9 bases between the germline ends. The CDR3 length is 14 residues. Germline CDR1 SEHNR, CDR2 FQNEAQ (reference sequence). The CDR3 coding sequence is TGTGCCAGCAGCTCGGTTACAGTGAACACTGAAGCTTTCTTT. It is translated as CASSSVTVNTEAFF.

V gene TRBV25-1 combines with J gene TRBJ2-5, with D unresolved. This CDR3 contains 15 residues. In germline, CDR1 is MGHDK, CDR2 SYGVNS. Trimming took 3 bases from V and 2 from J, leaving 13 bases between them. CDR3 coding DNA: TGTGCCAGCAGTGATGCAGCTAGAAAGCAAGAGACCCAGTACTTC. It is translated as CASSDAARKQETQYF.

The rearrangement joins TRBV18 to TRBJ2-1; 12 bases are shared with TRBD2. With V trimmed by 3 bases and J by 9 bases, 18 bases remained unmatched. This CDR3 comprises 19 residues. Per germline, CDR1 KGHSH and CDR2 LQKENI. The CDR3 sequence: CASSPREGLAGLRDGEQFF. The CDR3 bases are TGTGCCAGCTCACCGAGAGAAGGACTAGCGGGATTGCGGGATGGTGAGCAGTTCTTC. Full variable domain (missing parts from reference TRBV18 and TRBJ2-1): NAGVMQNPRHLVRRRGQEARLRCSPMKGHSHVYWYRQLPEEGLKFMVYLQKENIIDESGMPKERFSAEFPKEGPSILRIQQVVRGDSAAYFCASSPREGLAGLRDGEQFFGPGTRLTVL.

CDR3 region: CSARDALYSYEQYF. As DNA, the CDR3 is TGCAGTGCTAGAGATGCACTATACTCCTACGAGCAGTACTTC. The chain combines TRBV20-1 with TRBJ2-7; the D is unclear. Germline V gene lookup returns CDR1 DFQATT and CDR2 SNEGSKA (reference sequence). The ends were cut back, 0 bases at V and 0 bases at J, with 9 bases in the middle. The CDR3 sequence is 14 residues long.

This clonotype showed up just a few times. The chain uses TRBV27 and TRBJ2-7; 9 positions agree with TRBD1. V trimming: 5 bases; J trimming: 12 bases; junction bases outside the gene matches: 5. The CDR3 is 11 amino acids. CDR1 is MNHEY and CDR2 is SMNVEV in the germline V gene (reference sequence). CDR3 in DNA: TGTGCCAGCAGTAAAGGACAGGGGTGGTACTTC. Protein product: CASSKGQGWYF.

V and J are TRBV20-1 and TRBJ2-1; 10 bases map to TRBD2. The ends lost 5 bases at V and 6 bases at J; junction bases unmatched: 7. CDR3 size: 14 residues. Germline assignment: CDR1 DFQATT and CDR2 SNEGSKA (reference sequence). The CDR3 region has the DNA TGCAGTGCTTACAAACTAGCGGGACTCAATGAGCAGTTCTTC. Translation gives CSAYKLAGLNEQFF.

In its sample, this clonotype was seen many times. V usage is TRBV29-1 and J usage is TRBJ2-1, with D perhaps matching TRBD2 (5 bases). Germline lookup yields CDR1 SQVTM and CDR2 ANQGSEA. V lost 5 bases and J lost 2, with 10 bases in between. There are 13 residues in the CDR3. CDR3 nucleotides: TGCAGCGTTCGGGGAGACCCCTACAATGAGCAGTTCTTC. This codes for CSVRGDPYNEQFF.

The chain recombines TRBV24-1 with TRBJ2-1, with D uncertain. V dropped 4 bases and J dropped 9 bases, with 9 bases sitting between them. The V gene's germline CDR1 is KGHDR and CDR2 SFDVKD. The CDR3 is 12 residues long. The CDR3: CATSDAPREQFF. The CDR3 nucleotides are TGTGCCACCAGTGACGCCCCGCGTGAGCAGTTCTTC.